These 22 T cell receptor beta chains came from one sample sequenced in a study of blood T cells in healthy people across ages. A second PCR, run for roughly 7 to 12 cycles, used a sample-barcoded 5' primer plus a J-beta primer mix. TCRdb re-called the 5' RACE reads with MiXCR, one entry per CDR3 protein. The table lists fewer than 2 million distinct CDR3 sequences, more than 35% of them singletons. Input material: blood. Source of these receptors: a human donor in good health.

The chain uses TRBV28 and TRBJ1-2; TRBD1 matches 8 bases. The CDR3 runs to 16 residues. The trim removed 4 bases at V and 2 bases at J, leaving 9 bases unmatched. The germline gives CDR1 MDHEN, CDR2 SYDVKM. CDR3 in amino acids: CASSSHGQGQNYGYTF. In DNA, the CDR3 is TGTGCCAGCAGTTCCCACGGACAGGGCCAAAACTATGGCTACACCTTC.

This clonotype was detected a few times. V and J are TRBV7-2 and TRBJ1-2; no firm D call. The length of the CDR3 is 15 residues. In germline, CDR1 is SGHTA, CDR2 FQGNSA. Trimming left V 2 bases short and J 2 bases short, with 12 bases between. CDR3 nucleotide sequence: TGTGCCAGCAGCTTAAGACCCAGAGTGAACTATGGCTACACCTTC. It yields the protein CASSLRPRVNYGYTF. The full variable domain, in which reference TRBV7-2 and TRBJ1-2 provide the parts outside the CDR3, is GAGVSQSPSNKVTEKGKDVELRCDPISGHTALYWYRQSLGQGLEFLIYFQGNSAPDKSGLPSDRFSAERTGGSVSTLTIQRTQQEDSAVYLCASSLRPRVNYGYTFGSGTRLTVV.

This clonotype has just a few counts. This chain connects TRBV3-1 to TRBJ1-2; D is ambiguous. The germline V gene has CDR1 LGHDT and CDR2 YNNKEL (reference sequence). CDR3 length: 12 residues. Trimming left V 1 base short and J 7 bases short, with 7 bases between. CDR3 region: CASSQVLSGYTF. CDR3 coding DNA: TGTGCCAGCAGCCAAGTGCTCAGTGGCTACACCTTC.

In regard to this clonotype: The limits of the CDR3 on the DNA are not certain, so only TCRdb's listed CDR3 is given. The chain combines TRBV3-1 with TRBJ2-5; the listed D gene, TRBD2, was not tested against the DNA. From its first to its last residue, the CDR3 has 19 amino acids. Germline loops: CDR1 LGHDT, CDR2 YNNKEL (reference sequence). The CDR3 region is CASSIYLCSVEGSGETQYF.

In this sample, this clonotype turned up a few times. The V gene is TRBV2, the J gene TRBJ1-2; D remains unclear. Germline V CDR1 and CDR2: SNHLY, FYNNEI. Trimming left V 7 bases short and J 5 bases short, with 14 bases between. This CDR3 is built from 13 residues. The chain's CDR3 is CASIRALPYGYTF. CDR3 coding DNA: TGTGCCAGCATCCGGGCCTTACCTTATGGCTACACCTTC.

The CDR3 spells CSAVPGGVGNEQYF. As DNA, the CDR3 is TGCAGCGCCGTCCCCGGGGGAGTGGGAAACGAGCAGTACTTC. The V gene is TRBV29-1, the J gene TRBJ2-7; TRBD2 might be the D (6 bases). Germline lookup yields CDR1 SQVTM and CDR2 ANQGSEA. Trimming took off 7 bases at V and 5 bases at J, with 21 bases between the two ends. The CDR3 length is 14 residues.

This clonotype appeared a few times. The V call is TRBV28, the J call TRBJ2-5; 7 positions match TRBD2. V dropped 4 bases and J dropped 5; count of bases not matched to a gene: 10. Germline loops: CDR1 MDHEN, CDR2 SYDVKM. The CDR3 contains 15 residues. The CDR3 protein is CASSSQSGAWETQYF. CDR3 nucleotides: TGTGCCAGCAGTTCCCAAAGCGGGGCTTGGGAGACCCAGTACTTC.

The chain uses TRBV29-1 and TRBJ1-2; D is undetermined. The CDR3 extends over 11 amino acids. V was cut by 5 bases and J by 13 bases, with 17 bases left in between. The germline V gene encodes CDR1 SQVTM and CDR2 ANQGSEA. The CDR3 nucleotides read TGCAGCGTTCAGGACGGGGTAATCGGCACCTTC. The encoded protein is CSVQDGVIGTF.

The sample holds one count of this clonotype. The chain recombines TRBV20-1 with TRBJ2-5; no definite D call. CDR3 length equals 13 residues. Germline V gene data show CDR1 as DFQATT and CDR2 as SNEGSKA (reference sequence). Trimming took off 2 bases at V and 5 bases at J, with 12 bases between the two ends. CDR3 region: CSARLSGRETQYF. Here the CDR3 DNA reads TGCAGTGCTAGACTCTCCGGGCGGGAGACCCAGTACTTC.

The V call is TRBV29-1, the J call TRBJ1-2, with D tentatively TRBD1 (6 bases). The CDR3 contains 13 residues. V lost 7 bases, J lost 4 bases, and 16 bases lay in between. The V gene's germline CDR1 is SQVTM and CDR2 ANQGSEA. CDR3 residues: CSAEEGVGYGYTF. The CDR3, as DNA: TGCAGCGCCGAGGAGGGGGTAGGCTATGGCTACACCTTC.

Turning to this clonotype: The junction shows a germline mismatch at one end, possibly a read error. The chain couples TRBV20-1 to TRBJ2-3; weak D call: TRBD1 (5 bases). This CDR3 contains 13 residues. Germline V lookup: CDR1 DFQATT, CDR2 SNEGSKA (reference sequence). The CDR3 region is CSASGSSTGTQYF. CDR3 in DNA: TGCAGTGCTTCGGGTTCAAGCACAGGTACGCAGTATTTT.

V usage is TRBV12-3 or TRBV12-4 and J usage is TRBJ2-1; D gene ambiguous. The CDR3 sequence is 14 residues long. Trimming removed 0 bases at V and 12 bases at J, with 15 bases between. The CDR3 protein is CASSLAPSPEVQFF. The CDR3 nucleotides are TGTGCCAGCAGTTTAGCCCCGAGCCCCGAGGTGCAGTTCTTC.

On this clonotype itself: One end of the junction fails to match germline, which may point to a read error. The genes are TRBV3-1 and TRBJ1-2, with D possibly being TRBD1 (6 bases). This CDR3 contains 13 residues. Germline CDR1 is LGHDT and CDR2 is YNNKEL (reference sequence). The CDR3 is CAGSPTADRRYTF. The CDR3 bases are TGTGCCGGCAGCCCGACAGCCGACAGGCGCTACACCTTC.

A few counts support this clonotype. The chain is built from TRBV6-5 and TRBJ1-1; tentative D call: TRBD1 (6 bases). V was clipped by 5 bases and J by 4 bases, with 17 bases between them. CDR1 MNHEY and CDR2 SVGAGI come from the germline V gene. The CDR3 consists of 15 residues. This CDR3 reads CASSPPTGRGTEAFF. CDR3 DNA: TGTGCCAGCAGTCCCCCAACAGGGCGGGGCACTGAAGCTTTCTTT.

The chain recombines TRBV18 with TRBJ2-7, with no clear D. V lost 5 bases to trimming and J lost 3 bases, with 11 bases between them. CDR1 is KGHSH, CDR2 LQKENI, per germline. CDR3 length: 13 residues. CDR3 sequence: CASSSTILYEQYF. The CDR3, as DNA: TGTGCCAGCTCATCGACCATCCTCTACGAGCAGTACTTC.

The chain has TRBV6-6 and TRBJ1-5, with D unresolved. Trimming stripped 0 bases from V and 4 bases from J, with 13 bases between. This CDR3 contains 16 residues. Germline loops: CDR1 MNHNY, CDR2 SVGAGI (reference sequence). The CDR3 sequence: CASSYSNRALNQPQHF. The CDR3 region has the DNA TGTGCCAGCAGTTACTCGAACCGGGCCCTTAATCAGCCCCAGCATTTT.

This clonotype was picked up many times. The V call is TRBV6-6, the J call TRBJ2-3, with 8 bases fitting TRBD2. V lost 7 bases, J lost 0 bases, and 3 bases stayed unmatched. The CDR3 runs to 14 residues. The germline V gene encodes CDR1 MNHNY and CDR2 SVGAGI (reference sequence). The CDR3, as DNA: TGTGCCAGCAAGCGGGGGTTTAGCACAGATACGCAGTATTTT. This codes for CASKRGFSTDTQYF.

The chain combines TRBV4-3 with TRBJ2-3; no firm D call. This CDR3 has 15 amino acids. Germline loops: CDR1 LGHNA, CDR2 YSLEER. Trimming cost V 0 bases and J 2 bases, with 9 bases left between them. The DNA of the CDR3 is TGCGCCAGCAGCCAAGATCAATCCCTCACAGATACGCAGTATTTT. Its protein is CASSQDQSLTDTQYF.

The chain is built from TRBV4-2 and TRBJ2-1, with D uncertain. Germline V gene data show CDR1 as LGHNA and CDR2 as YNFKEQ. The CDR3 is 16 amino acids. V lost 1 base and J lost 3, with 13 bases in between. The CDR3 is CASSQGVGQYYNEQFF. The CDR3 region has the DNA TGTGCCAGCAGCCAAGGCGTCGGGCAGTACTACAATGAGCAGTTCTTC.

As concerns this clonotype: The junction and the germline gene differ at one end; a read error may be behind it. The chain employs TRBV13 and TRBJ1-2; D is unresolved. CDR3 length: 15 residues. Germline CDR1 and CDR2: PRHDT and FYEKMQ (reference sequence). The CDR3 protein is CASSLGPGHANGYTF. The CDR3 region has the DNA TGTGCCAGTAGCTTAGGCCCCGGTCATGCAAACGGCTACACCTTC.

CDR3 DNA sequence: TGTGCCAGCAGTTACGGGGACAGGGGCTACGAGCAGTACTTC. It is translated as CASSYGDRGYEQYF. The chain links TRBV6-5 to TRBJ2-7; 10 bases match TRBD1. Trimming cost V 2 bases and J 3 bases; bases outside gene matches: 1. The germline CDR1 and CDR2 sequences are MNHEY and SVGAGI. The CDR3 spans 14 residues.

This clonotype was recorded once. V usage is TRBV6-2 or TRBV6-3 and J usage is TRBJ2-1; tentative D call: TRBD2 (5 bases). Germline CDR1 MNHEY, CDR2 SVGEGT. Trimming stripped 1 base from V and 10 bases from J, with 20 bases between. This CDR3 has 16 amino acids. The CDR3 nucleotides are TGTGCCAGCAGTTACTTGAGCGGCTACCCTACGAACGAGCAGTTCTTC. This encodes CASSYLSGYPTNEQFF.